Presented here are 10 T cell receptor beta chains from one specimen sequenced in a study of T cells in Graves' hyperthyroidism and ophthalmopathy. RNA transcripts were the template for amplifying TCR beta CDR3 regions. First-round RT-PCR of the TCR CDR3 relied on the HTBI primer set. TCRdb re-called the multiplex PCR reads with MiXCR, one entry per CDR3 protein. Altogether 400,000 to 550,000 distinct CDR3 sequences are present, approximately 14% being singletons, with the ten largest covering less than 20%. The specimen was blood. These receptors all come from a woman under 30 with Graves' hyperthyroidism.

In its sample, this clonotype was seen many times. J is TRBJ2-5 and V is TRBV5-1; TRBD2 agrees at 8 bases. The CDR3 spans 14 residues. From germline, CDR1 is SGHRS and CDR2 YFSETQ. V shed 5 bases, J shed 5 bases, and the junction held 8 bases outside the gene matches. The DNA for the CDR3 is TGCGCCAGCAGGGTGAGCGGGAGTTTGGAGACCCAGTACTTC. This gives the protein CASRVSGSLETQYF.

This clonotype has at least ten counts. The CDR3 loop reads CASSHYQTANTEAFF. In DNA form, the CDR3 reads TGTGCCAGCAGCCACTATCAGACAGCGAACACTGAAGCTTTCTTT. The gene calls are TRBV12-3 or TRBV12-4 and TRBJ1-1, with D tentatively TRBD1 (5 bases). Trimming cost V 6 bases and J 1 base, with 15 bases left between them. The CDR3 covers 15 residues.

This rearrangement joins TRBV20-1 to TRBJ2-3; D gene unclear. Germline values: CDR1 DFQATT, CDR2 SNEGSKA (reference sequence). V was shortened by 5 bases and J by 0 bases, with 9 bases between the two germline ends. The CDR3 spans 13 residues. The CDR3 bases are TGCAGTGCTCTTTTACGGAGCACAGATACGCAGTATTTT. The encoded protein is CSALLRSTDTQYF.

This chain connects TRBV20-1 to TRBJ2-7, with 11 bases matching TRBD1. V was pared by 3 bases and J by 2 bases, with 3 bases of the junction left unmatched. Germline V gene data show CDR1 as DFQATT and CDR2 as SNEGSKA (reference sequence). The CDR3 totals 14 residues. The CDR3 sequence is CSARDRGRPYEQYF. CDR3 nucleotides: TGCAGTGCTAGGGACAGGGGGCGACCCTACGAGCAGTACTTC.

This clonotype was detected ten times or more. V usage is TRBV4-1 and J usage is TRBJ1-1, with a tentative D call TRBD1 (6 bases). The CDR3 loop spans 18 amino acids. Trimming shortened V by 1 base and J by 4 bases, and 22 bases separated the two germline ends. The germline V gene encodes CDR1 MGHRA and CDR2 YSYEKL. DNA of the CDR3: TGCGCCAGCAGCCAAGGAACGGGGGCAGGAGGGGGACTCACTGAAGCTTTCTTT. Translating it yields CASSQGTGAGGGLTEAFF.

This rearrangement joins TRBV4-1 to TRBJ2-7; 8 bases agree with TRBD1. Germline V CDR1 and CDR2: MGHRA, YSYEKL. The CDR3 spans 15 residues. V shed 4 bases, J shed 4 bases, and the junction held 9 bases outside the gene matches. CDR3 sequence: CASSPEGQVMYEQYF. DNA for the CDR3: TGCGCCAGCAGCCCAGAGGGACAGGTGATGTACGAGCAGTACTTC.

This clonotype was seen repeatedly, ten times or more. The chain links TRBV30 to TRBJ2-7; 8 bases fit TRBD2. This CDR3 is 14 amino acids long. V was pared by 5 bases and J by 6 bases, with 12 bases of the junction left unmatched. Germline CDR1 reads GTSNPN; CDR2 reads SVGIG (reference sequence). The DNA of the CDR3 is TGTGCCTGGTCGGGGGGGACTAGAGGGCTCGAGCAGTACTTC. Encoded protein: CAWSGGTRGLEQYF.

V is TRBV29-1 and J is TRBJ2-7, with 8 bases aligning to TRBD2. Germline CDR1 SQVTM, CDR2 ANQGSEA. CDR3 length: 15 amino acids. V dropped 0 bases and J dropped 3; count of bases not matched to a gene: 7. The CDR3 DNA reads TGCAGCGTTGAAGATCCTACTAGCGGCATCTACGAGCAGTACTTC. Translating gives CSVEDPTSGIYEQYF.

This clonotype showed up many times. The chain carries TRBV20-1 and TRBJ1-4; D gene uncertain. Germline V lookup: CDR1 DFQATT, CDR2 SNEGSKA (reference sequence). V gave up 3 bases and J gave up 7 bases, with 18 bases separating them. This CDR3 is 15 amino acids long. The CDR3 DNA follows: TGCAGTGCTAGCGGTCCGCGGGCGGTCGGTGAAAAACTGTTTTTT. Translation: CSASGPRAVGEKLFF.

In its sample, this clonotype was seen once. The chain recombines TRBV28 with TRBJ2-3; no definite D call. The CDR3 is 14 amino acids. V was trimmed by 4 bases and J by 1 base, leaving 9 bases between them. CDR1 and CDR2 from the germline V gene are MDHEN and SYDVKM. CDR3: CASSSHDGTDTQYF. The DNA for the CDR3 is TGTGCCAGCAGTTCCCATGACGGCACAGATACGCAGTATTTT.